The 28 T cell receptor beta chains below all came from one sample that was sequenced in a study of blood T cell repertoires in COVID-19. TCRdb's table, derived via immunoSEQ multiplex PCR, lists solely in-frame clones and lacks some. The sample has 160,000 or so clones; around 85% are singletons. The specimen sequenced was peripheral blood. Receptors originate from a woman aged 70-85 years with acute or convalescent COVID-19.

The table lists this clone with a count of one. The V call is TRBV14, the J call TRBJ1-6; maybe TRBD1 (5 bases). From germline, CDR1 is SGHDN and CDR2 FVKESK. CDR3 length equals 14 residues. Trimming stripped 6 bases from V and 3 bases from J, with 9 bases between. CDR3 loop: CASRSGFYNSPLHF. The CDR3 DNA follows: TGTGCCAGCAGATCAGGGTTCTATAATTCACCCCTCCACTTT.

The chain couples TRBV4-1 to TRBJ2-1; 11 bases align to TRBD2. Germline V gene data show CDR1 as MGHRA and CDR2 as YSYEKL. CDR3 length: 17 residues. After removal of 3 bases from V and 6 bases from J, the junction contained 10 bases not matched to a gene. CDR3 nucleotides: TGCGCCAGCAGCCAGGTGATAATAGCGGGGGGGCGCAATGAGCAGTTCTTC. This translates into CASSQVIIAGGRNEQFF.

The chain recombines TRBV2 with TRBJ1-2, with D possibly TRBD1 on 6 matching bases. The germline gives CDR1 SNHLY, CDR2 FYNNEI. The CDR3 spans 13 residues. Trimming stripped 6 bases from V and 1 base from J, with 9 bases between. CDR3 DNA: TGTGCCAGCAGACAACAGGGTAACTATGGCTACACCTTC. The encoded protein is CASRQQGNYGYTF.

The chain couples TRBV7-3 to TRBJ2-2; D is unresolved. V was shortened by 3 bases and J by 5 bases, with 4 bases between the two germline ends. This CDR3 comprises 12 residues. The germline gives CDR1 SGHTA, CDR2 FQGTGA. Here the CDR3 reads CASSFYTGELFF. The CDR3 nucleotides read TGTGCCAGCAGCTTTTATACCGGGGAGCTGTTTTTT.

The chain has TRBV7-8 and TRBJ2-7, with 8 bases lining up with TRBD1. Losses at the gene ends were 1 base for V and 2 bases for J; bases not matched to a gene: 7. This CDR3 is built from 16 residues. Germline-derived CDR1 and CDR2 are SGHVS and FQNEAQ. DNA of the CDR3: TGTGCCAGCAGCTTAGGGACAGGGCCAGGCCCCTACGAGCAGTACGTC. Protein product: CASSLGTGPGPYEQYV.

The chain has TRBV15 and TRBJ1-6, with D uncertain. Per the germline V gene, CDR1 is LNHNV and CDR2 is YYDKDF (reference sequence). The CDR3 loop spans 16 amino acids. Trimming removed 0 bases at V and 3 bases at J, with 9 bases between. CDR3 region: CATSRDPSDYNSPLHF. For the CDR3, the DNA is TGTGCCACCAGCAGAGATCCCTCAGACTATAATTCACCCCTCCACTTT.

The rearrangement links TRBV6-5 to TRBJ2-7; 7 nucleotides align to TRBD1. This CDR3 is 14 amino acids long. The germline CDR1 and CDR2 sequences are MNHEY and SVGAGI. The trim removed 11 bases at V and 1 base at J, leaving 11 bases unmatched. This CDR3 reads CAGTSGTASYEQYF. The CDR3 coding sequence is TGTGCCGGAACGTCCGGGACAGCATCCTACGAGCAGTACTTC.

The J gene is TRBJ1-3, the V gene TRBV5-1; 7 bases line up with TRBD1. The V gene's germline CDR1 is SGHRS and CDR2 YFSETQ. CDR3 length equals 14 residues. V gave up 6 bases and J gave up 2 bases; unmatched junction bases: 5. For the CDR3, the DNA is TGCGCCAGCACCCCGACAGGGCCTGGAAACACCATATATTTT. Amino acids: CASTPTGPGNTIYF.

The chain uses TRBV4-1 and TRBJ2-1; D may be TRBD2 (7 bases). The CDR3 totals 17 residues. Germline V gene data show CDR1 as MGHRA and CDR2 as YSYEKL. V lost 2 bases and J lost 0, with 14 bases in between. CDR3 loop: CASSQPTGGSSYNEQFF. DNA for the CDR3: TGCGCCAGCAGCCAACCCACGGGGGGCAGCTCCTACAATGAGCAGTTCTTC.

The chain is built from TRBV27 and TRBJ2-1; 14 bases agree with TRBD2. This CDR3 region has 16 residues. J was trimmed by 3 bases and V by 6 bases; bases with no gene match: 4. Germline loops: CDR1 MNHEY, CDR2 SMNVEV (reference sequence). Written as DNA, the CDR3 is TGTGCCAGCAGAACCGGGACTAGCGGGGGCTACAATGAGCAGTTCTTC. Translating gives CASRTGTSGGYNEQFF.

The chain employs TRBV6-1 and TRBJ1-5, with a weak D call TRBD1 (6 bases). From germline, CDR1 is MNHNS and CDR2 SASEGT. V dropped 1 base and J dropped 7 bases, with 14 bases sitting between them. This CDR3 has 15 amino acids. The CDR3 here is CASSEGVRGKQPQHF. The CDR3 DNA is TGTGCCAGCAGTGAAGGAGTCAGGGGTAAGCAGCCCCAGCATTTT.

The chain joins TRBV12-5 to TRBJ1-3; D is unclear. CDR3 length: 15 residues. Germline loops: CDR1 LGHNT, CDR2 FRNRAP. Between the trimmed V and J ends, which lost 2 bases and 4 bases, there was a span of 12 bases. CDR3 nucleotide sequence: TGTGCTAGTGGTTTGCGTGAAGGGAGAGGAAACACCATATATTTT. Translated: CASGLREGRGNTIYF.

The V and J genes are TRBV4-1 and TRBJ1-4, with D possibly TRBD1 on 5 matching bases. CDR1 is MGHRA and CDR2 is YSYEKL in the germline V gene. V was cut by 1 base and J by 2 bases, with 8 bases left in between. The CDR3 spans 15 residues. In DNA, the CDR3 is TGCGCCAGCAGCCAAGGGTGGGGCACTAATGAAAAACTGTTTTTT. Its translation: CASSQGWGTNEKLFF.

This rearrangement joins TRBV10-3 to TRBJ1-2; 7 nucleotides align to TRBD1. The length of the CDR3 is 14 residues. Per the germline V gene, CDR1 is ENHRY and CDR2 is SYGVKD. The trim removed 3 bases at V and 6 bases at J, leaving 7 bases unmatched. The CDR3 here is CAISDNRGVDGYTF. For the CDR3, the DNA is TGTGCCATCAGTGACAACAGGGGTGTTGATGGCTACACCTTC.

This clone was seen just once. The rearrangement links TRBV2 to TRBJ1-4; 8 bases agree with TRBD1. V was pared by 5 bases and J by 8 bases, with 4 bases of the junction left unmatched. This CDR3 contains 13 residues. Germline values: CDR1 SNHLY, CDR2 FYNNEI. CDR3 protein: CASSNRGNEKLFF. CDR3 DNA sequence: TGTGCCAGCAGTAACAGGGGGAACGAAAAACTGTTTTTT.

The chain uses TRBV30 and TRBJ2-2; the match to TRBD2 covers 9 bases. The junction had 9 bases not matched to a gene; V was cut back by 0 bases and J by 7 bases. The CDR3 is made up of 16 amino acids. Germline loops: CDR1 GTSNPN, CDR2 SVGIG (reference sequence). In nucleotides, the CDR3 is TGTGCCTGGAGTGTACCGCGGGGGGGTGTTCACGGGGAGCTGTTTTTT. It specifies CAWSVPRGGVHGELFF.

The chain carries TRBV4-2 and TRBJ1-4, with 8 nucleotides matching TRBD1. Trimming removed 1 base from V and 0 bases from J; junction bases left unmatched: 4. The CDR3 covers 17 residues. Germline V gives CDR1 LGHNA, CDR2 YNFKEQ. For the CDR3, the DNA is TGTGCCAGCAGCCAAGCCGGACAGGGACCAACTAATGAAAAACTGTTTTTT. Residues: CASSQAGQGPTNEKLFF.

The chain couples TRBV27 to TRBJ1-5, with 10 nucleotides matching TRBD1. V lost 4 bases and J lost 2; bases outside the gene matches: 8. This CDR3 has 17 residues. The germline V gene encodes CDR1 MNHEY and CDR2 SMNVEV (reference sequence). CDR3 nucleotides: TGTGCCAGCAGTTCCTCGCGACAGGGGGCCGGCAATCAGCCCCAGCATTTT. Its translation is CASSSSRQGAGNQPQHF.

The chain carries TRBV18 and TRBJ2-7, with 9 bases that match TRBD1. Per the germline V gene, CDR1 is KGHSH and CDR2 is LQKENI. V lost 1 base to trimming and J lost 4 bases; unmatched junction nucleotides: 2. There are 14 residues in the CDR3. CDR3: CASSPQTGGYEQYV. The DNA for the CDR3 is TGTGCCAGCTCACCACAGACAGGGGGTTACGAGCAGTACGTC.

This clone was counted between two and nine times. The CDR3 DNA reads TGTGCCAGCAGACTAGCGGGAGACTTTGGGGATACGCAGTATTTT. It translates to CASRLAGDFGDTQYF. The chain recombines TRBV3-1 (or the pseudogene TRBV3-2) with TRBJ2-3; 11 positions agree with TRBD2. V lost 6 bases and J lost 6; bases outside the gene matches: 8. CDR3 length: 15 amino acids. Germline loops: CDR1 LGHDT, CDR2 YNNKEL (reference sequence).

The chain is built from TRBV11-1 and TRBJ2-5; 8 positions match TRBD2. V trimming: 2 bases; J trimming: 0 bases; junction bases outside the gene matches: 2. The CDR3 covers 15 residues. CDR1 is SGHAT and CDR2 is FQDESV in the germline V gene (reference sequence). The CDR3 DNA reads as TGTGCCAGCAGCTTAATGCGGGGGGACCAAGAGACCCAGTACTTC. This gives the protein CASSLMRGDQETQYF.

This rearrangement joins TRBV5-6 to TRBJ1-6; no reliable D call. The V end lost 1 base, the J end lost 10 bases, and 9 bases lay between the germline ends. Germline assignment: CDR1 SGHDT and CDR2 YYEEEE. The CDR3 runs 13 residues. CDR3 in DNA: TGTGCCAGCAGCTTGACAGTTCAGTCACCCCTCCACTTT. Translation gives CASSLTVQSPLHF.

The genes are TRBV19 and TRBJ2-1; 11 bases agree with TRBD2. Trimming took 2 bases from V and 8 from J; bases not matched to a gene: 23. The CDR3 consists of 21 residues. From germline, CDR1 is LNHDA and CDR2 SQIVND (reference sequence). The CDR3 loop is CASSIRTLLRLSGGVEYEQFF. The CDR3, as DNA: TGTGCCAGTAGTATAAGGACCCTCTTAAGGCTTAGCGGGGGGGTTGAGTATGAGCAGTTCTTC.

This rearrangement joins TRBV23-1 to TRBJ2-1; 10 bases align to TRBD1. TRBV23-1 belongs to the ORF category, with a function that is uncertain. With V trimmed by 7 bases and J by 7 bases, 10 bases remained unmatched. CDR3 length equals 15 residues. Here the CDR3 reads CASTPDRGRQNEQFF. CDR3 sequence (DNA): TGCGCCAGCACGCCAGACAGGGGGCGTCAGAATGAGCAGTTCTTC.

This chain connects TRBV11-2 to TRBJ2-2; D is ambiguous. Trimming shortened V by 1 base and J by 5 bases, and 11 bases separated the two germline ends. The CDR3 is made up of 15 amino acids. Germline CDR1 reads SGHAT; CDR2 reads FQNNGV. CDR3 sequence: CASSLGSIRTGELFF. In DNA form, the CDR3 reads TGTGCCAGCAGCTTAGGATCTATCAGGACCGGGGAGCTGTTTTTT.

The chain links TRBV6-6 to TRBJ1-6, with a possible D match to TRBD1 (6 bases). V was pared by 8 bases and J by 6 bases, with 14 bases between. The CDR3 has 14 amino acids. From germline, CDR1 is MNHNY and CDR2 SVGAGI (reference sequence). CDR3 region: CASLRGVFNSPLHF. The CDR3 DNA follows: TGTGCCAGCCTCAGGGGTGTTTTTAATTCACCCCTCCACTTT.

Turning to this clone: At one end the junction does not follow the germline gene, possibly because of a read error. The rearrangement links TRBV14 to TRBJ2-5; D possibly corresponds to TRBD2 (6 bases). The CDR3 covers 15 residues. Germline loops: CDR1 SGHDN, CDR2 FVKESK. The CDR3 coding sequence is TGTGCCAGCAGCCAAGAGGGAGGAATACAAGAGAGCCAGTACTTC. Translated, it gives CASSQEGGIQESQYF.

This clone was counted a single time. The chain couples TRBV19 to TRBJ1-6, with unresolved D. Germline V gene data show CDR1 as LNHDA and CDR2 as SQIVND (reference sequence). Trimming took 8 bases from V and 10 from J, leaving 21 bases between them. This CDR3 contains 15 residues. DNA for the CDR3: TGTGCCAGTGCAATCCTGTTGGCAGACGGGTCACCCCTCCACTTT. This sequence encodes CASAILLADGSPLHF. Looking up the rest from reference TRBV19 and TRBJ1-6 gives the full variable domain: DGGITQSPKYLFRKEGQNVTLSCEQNLNHDAMYWYRQDPGQGLRLIYYSQIVNDFQKGDIAEGYSVSREKKESFPLTVTSAQKNPTAFYLCASAILLADGSPLHFGNGTRLTVT.